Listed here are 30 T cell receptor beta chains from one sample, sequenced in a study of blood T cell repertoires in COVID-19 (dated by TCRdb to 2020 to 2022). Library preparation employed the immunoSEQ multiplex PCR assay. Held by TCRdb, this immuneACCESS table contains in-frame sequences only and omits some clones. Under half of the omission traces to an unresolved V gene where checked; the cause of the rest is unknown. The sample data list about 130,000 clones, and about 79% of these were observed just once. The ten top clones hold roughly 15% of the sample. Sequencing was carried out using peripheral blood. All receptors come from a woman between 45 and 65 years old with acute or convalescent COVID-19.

The CDR3, as DNA: TGTGCCAGCAGCGGGTCAGGGGAACGCTACTCTGGAAACACCATATATTTT. Residues: CASSGSGERYSGNTIYF. The chain has TRBV9 and TRBJ1-3; D possibly corresponds to TRBD1 (6 bases). Per germline, CDR1 SGDLS and CDR2 YYNGEE. CDR3 length: 17 amino acids. Trimming removed 3 bases at V and 0 bases at J, with 16 bases between.

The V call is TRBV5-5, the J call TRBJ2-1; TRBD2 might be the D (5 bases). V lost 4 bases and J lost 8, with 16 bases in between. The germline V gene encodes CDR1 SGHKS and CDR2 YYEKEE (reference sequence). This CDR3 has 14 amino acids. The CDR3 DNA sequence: TGTGCCAGCAGCCCACGGACTCTCCTGGATGAGCAGTTCTTC. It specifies CASSPRTLLDEQFF. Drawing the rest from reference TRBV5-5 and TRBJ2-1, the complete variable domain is DAGVTQSPTHLIKTRGQQVTLRCSPISGHKSVSWYQQVLGQGPQFIFQYYEKEERGRGNFPDRFSARQFPNYSSELNVNALLLGDSALYLCASSPRTLLDEQFFGPGTRLTVL.

The CDR3 region has the DNA TGCGCCAGCAGCTTGAGTTCCGGGACTAGCGGGGGGGATGAGCAGTTCTTC. Translation gives CASSLSSGTSGGDEQFF. The chain has TRBV5-1 and TRBJ2-1; 16 bases map to TRBD2. Germline CDR1 reads SGHRS; CDR2 reads YFSETQ. J was trimmed by 8 bases and V by 1 base; bases with no gene match: 6. This CDR3 region has 17 residues.

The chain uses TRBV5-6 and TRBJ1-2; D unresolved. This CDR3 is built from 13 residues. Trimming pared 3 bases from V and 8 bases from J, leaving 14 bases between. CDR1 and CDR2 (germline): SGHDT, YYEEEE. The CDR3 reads CASSSMTIDGYTF. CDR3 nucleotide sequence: TGTGCCAGCAGCTCAATGACAATCGACGGCTACACCTTC.

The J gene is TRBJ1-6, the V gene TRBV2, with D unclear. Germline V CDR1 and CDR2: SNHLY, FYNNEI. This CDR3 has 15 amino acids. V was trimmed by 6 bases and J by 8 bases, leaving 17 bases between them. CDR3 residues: CASRVLEVDDSPLHF. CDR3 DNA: TGTGCCAGCAGGGTCCTGGAGGTAGATGATTCACCCCTCCACTTT.

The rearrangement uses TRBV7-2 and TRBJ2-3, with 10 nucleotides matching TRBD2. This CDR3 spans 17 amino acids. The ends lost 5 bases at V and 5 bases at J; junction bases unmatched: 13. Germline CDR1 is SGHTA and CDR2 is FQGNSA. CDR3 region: CASSPHLSGGAGDTQYF. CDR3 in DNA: TGTGCCAGCAGCCCCCACCTCAGCGGGGGGGCTGGAGATACGCAGTATTTT.

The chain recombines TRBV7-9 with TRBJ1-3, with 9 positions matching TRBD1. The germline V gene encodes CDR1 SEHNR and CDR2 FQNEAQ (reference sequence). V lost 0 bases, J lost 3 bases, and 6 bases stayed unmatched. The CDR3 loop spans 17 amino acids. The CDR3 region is CASSLATQGASGNTIYF. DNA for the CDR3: TGTGCCAGCAGCTTAGCAACACAGGGGGCTAGTGGAAACACCATATATTTT.

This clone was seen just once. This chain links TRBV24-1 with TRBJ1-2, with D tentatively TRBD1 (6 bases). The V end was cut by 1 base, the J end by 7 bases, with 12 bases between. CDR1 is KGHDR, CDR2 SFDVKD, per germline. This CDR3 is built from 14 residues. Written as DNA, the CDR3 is TGTGCCACCAGTGATTTCACGGACAGACGTGGCTACACCTTC. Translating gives CATSDFTDRRGYTF.

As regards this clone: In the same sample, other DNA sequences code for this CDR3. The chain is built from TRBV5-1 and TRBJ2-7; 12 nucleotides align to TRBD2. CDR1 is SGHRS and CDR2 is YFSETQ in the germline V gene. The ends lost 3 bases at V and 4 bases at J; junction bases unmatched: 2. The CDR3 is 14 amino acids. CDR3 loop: CASSSSGGAYEQYF. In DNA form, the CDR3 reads TGCGCCAGCAGCTCTAGCGGGGGGGCTTACGAGCAGTACTTC. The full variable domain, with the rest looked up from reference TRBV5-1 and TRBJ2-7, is KAGVTQTPRYLIKTRGQQVTLSCSPISGHRSVSWYQQTPGQGLQFLFEYFSETQRNKGNFPGRFSGRQFSNSRSEMNVSTLELGDSALYLCASSSSGGAYEQYFGPGTRLTVT.

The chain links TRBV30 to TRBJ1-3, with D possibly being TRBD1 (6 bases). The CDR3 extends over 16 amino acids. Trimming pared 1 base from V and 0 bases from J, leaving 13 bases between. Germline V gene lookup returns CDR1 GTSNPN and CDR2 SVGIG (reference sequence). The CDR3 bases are TGTGCCTGGAGTGAGGCAGGGGTCTTCTCTGGAAACACCATATATTTT. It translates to CAWSEAGVFSGNTIYF.

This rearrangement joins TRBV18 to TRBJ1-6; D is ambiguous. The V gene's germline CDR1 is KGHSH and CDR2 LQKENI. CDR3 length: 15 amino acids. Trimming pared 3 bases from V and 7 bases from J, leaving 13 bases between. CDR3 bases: TGTGCCAGCTCACCTAAGGGTGCGGGGAATTCACCCCTCCACTTT. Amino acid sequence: CASSPKGAGNSPLHF.

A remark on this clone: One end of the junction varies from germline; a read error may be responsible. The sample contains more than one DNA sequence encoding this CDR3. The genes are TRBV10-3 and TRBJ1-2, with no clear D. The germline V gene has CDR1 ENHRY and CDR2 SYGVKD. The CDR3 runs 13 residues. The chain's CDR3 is CAISDNNPYGYTF. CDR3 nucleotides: TGTGCCATTAGTGATAACAATCCCTATGGCTACACCTTC.

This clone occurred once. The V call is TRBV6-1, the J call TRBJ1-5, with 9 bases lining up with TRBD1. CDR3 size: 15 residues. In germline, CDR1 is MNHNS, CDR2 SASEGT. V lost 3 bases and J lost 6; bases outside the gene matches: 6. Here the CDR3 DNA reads TGTGCCAGCAGTGATACGGACAGGGGCGGTCAGCCCCAGCATTTT. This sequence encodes CASSDTDRGGQPQHF.

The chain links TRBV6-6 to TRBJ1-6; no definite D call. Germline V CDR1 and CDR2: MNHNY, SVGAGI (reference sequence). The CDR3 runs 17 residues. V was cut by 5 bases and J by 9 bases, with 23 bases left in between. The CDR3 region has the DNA TGTGCCAGCAGTCCATTTTCGGCCCCCGGATCAGGTTCACCCCTCCACTTT. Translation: CASSPFSAPGSGSPLHF.

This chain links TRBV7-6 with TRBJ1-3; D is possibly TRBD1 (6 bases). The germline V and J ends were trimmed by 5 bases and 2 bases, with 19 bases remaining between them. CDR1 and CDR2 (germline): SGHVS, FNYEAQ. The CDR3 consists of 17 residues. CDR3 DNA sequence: TGTGCCAGCAGCCGGGGGGCGGCTCGTGGCCCTGGAAACACCATATATTTT. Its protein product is CASSRGAARGPGNTIYF.

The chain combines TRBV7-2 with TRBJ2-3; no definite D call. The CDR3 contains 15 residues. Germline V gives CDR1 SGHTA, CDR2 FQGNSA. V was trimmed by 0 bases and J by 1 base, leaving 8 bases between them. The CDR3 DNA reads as TGTGCCAGCAGCTTAGCGTTTACAGGCACAGATACGCAGTATTTT. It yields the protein CASSLAFTGTDTQYF.

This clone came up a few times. The CDR3 sequence is CASSQVFSRGPGYGYTF. CDR3 coding DNA: TGCGCCAGCAGCCAAGTGTTTAGTAGGGGGCCGGGCTATGGCTACACCTTC. The chain employs TRBV4-1 and TRBJ1-2, with 7 nucleotides matching TRBD1. The trim removed 1 base at V and 4 bases at J, leaving 12 bases unmatched. This CDR3 comprises 17 residues. CDR1 is MGHRA and CDR2 is YSYEKL in the germline V gene.

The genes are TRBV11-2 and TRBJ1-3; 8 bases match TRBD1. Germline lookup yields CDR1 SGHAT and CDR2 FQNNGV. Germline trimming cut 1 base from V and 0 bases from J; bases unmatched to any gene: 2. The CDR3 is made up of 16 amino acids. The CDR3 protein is CASSLGQGRSGNTIYF. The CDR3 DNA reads TGTGCCAGCAGCTTAGGACAGGGGCGCTCTGGAAACACCATATATTTT.

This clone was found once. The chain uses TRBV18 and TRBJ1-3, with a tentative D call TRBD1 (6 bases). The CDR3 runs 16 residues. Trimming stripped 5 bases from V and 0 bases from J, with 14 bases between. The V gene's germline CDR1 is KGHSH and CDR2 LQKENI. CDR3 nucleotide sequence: TGTGCCAGCTCAAATGGACAGTTTAGCTCTGGAAACACCATATATTTT. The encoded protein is CASSNGQFSSGNTIYF. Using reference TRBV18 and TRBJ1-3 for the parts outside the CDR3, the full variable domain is NAGVMQNPRHLVRRRGQEARLRCSPMKGHSHVYWYRQLPEEGLKFMVYLQKENIIDESGMPKERFSAEFPKEGPSILRIQQVVRGDSAAYFCASSNGQFSSGNTIYFGEGSWLTVV.

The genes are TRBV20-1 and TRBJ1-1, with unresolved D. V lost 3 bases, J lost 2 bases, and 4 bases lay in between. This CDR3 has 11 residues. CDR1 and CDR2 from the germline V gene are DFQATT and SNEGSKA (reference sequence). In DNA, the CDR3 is TGCAGTGCTAGTACTAACACTGAAGCTTTCTTT. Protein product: CSASTNTEAFF.

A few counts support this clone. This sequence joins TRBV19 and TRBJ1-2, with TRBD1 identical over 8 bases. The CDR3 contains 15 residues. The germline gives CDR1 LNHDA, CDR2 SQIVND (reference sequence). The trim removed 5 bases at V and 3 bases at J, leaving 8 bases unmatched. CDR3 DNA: TGTGCCAGTAGTCTTGCAGGGGGCAGTTACTATGGCTACACCTTC. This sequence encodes CASSLAGGSYYGYTF.

As DNA, the CDR3 is TGTGCCACCAGTGACCGCTACTTGGAGCCCCAGCATTTT. This codes for CATSDRYLEPQHF. This chain uses TRBV24-1 with TRBJ1-5; D is undetermined. The CDR3 loop spans 13 amino acids. Germline values: CDR1 KGHDR, CDR2 SFDVKD. The V gene lost 4 bases and the J gene lost 8 bases, with 11 bases spanning the gap.

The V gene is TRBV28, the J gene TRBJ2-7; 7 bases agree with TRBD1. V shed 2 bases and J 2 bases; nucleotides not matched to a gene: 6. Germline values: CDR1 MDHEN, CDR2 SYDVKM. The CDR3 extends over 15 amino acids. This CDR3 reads CASSLLTGATYEQYF. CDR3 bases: TGTGCCAGCAGTTTACTTACAGGGGCCACCTACGAGCAGTACTTC.

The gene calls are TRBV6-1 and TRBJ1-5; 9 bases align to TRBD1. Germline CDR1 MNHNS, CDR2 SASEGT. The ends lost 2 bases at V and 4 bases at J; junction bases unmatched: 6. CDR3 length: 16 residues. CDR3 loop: CASSEPVQGANQPQHF. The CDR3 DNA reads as TGTGCCAGCAGTGAACCGGTACAGGGGGCGAATCAGCCCCAGCATTTT.

The CDR3 region is CAISESRGDTQYF. The CDR3 coding sequence is TGTGCCATCAGTGAGTCTCGCGGAGATACGCAGTATTTT. The rearrangement uses TRBV10-3 and TRBJ2-3, with no clear D. CDR1 ENHRY and CDR2 SYGVKD come from the germline V gene. The CDR3 sequence is 13 residues long. Trimming pared 0 bases from V and 5 bases from J, leaving 6 bases between.

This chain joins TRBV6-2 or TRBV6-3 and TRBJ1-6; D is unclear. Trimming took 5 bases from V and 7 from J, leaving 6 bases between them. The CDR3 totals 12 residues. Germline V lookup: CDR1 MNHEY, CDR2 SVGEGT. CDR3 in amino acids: CASSAENSPLHF. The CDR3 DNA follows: TGTGCCAGCAGTGCTGAGAATTCACCCCTCCACTTT.

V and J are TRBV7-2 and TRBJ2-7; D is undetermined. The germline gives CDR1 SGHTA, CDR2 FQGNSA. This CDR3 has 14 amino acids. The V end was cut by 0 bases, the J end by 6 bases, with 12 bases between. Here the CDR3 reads CASSLAGSSGEQYF. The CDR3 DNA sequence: TGTGCCAGCAGCTTAGCGGGTAGTTCAGGCGAGCAGTACTTC.

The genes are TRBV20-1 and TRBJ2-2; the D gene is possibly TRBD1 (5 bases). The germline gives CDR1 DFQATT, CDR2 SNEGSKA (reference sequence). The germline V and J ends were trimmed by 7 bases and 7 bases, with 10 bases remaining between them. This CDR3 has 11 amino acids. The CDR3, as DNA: TGCAGTGTGGGGCGCGGCGGGGAGCTGTTTTTT. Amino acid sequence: CSVGRGGELFF.

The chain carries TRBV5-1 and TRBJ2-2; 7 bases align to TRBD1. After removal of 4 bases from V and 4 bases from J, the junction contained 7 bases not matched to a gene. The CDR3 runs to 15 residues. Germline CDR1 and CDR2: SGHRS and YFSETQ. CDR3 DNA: TGCGCCAGCAGCCCGGGACAGTCGACCACCGGGGAGCTGTTTTTT. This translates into CASSPGQSTTGELFF.

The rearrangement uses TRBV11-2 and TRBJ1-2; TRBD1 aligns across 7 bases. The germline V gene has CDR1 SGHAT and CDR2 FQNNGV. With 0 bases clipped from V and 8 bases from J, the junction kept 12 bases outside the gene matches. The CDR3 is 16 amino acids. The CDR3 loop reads CASSLESSRGMWGYTF. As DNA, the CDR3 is TGTGCCAGCAGCTTAGAATCTTCCAGGGGGATGTGGGGCTACACCTTC.